Each of the 21 T cell receptor beta chains below was sequenced from the same sample in a study of T cells in Graves' hyperthyroidism and ophthalmopathy. RNA transcripts served as the template for amplifying TCR beta CDR3 regions. The HTBI primer set drove a first-round RT-PCR of the TCR CDR3. TCRdb re-called the multiplex PCR reads with MiXCR, one entry per CDR3 protein. The data hold about 560,000 distinct CDR3 sequences, with roughly a sixth observed a single time. Sequencing was carried out using blood. The receptors here all came from a woman aged 18-30 years with Graves' hyperthyroidism.

A word on this clonotype: A read error is possible here, since a much larger clone lies one base away. This rearrangement joins TRBV20-1 to TRBJ2-7; 7 positions match TRBD1. The CDR3 has 13 residues. V was clipped by 8 bases and J by 3 bases; unmatched bases: 10. Germline V gene data show CDR1 as DFQATT and CDR2 as SNEGSKA (reference sequence). The CDR3 here is CSTRPGQYYEQYF. Here the CDR3 DNA reads TGCAGTACCAGGCCGGGACAGTACTACGAGCAGTACTTC.

This clonotype showed up many times. The chain employs TRBV28 and TRBJ2-1; TRBD2 is a possible D gene (5 bases). The CDR3 extends over 16 amino acids. The V and J ends lost 3 bases and 7 bases respectively, with 19 bases between them. Germline V gene lookup returns CDR1 MDHEN and CDR2 SYDVKM. The CDR3 protein is CASSFLFRDEGNEQFF. The CDR3 DNA follows: TGTGCCAGCAGTTTTCTTTTCCGGGATGAAGGGAATGAGCAGTTCTTC. The full variable domain, with the rest looked up from reference TRBV28 and TRBJ2-1, is DVKVTQSSRYLVKRTGEKVFLECVQDMDHENMFWYRQDPGLGLRLIYFSYDVKMKEKGDIPEGYSVSREKKERFSLILESASTNQTSMYLCASSFLFRDEGNEQFFGPGTRLTVL.

On this clonotype: A much bigger clone sits one base away, suggesting this may be a read error. The chain has TRBV27 and TRBJ2-2; tentative D call: TRBD2 (5 bases). Germline CDR1 MNHEY, CDR2 SMNVEV (reference sequence). The CDR3 has 16 amino acids. CDR3 DNA sequence: TGTGTCAGCAGTTTATATATCGGGGCGAACACCGGGGAGCTGTTTTTT. Its translation is CVSSLYIGANTGELFF.

The J gene is TRBJ1-1, the V gene TRBV20-1, with D hard to call. V was clipped by 3 bases and J by 6 bases, with 11 bases between them. Per germline, CDR1 DFQATT and CDR2 SNEGSKA (reference sequence). The CDR3 length is 12 residues. The CDR3 protein is CSASLGVAEAFF. CDR3 bases: TGCAGTGCTAGTCTGGGCGTCGCTGAAGCTTTCTTT.

The chain carries TRBV7-9 and TRBJ2-1; weak D call: TRBD2 (6 bases). With 5 bases removed from V and 7 bases from J, the gap between germline ends came to 21 bases. CDR1 is SEHNR and CDR2 is FQNEAQ in the germline V gene (reference sequence). The CDR3 consists of 16 residues. The CDR3 sequence is CASSNRDSPRLNEQFF. The CDR3 nucleotides read TGTGCCAGCAGCAACCGGGACTCCCCGAGGCTTAATGAGCAGTTCTTC.

This clonotype was picked up a small number of times. V is TRBV3-1 and J is TRBJ2-5; 8 bases map to TRBD1. This CDR3 is built from 16 residues. The V gene's germline CDR1 is LGHDT and CDR2 YNNKEL (reference sequence). With V trimmed by 0 bases and J by 5 bases, 8 bases remained unmatched. CDR3 amino acids: CASSQEGQGVGETQYF. The CDR3 DNA follows: TGTGCCAGCAGCCAAGAAGGACAGGGAGTGGGGGAGACCCAGTACTTC.

This clonotype was seen many times. CDR3 nucleotides: TGCGCCAGCAGCCAATCACTAGCGGGAGGCACCGGGGAGCTGTTTTTT. This translates into CASSQSLAGGTGELFF. The chain employs TRBV5-1 and TRBJ2-2; 12 bases map to TRBD2. Looked up from germline, CDR1 is SGHRS and CDR2 is YFSETQ. Unmatched junction bases numbered 5, after V lost 4 bases and J lost 4 bases. CDR3 length: 16 amino acids.

There are many counts of this clonotype. The chain links TRBV13 to TRBJ2-3; D remains ambiguous. V lost 3 bases and J 0 bases, leaving 7 bases between the germline ends. Germline CDR1 is PRHDT and CDR2 is FYEKMQ (reference sequence). The CDR3 sequence is 14 residues long. This CDR3 is CASSFTSSTDTQYF. The CDR3 DNA follows: TGTGCCAGCAGCTTCACGTCTAGCACAGATACGCAGTATTTT.

This clonotype appeared many times. The chain carries TRBV20-1 and TRBJ1-6, with TRBD1 identical over 9 bases. Germline V gives CDR1 DFQATT, CDR2 SNEGSKA (reference sequence). With V trimmed by 0 bases and J by 8 bases, 5 bases remained unmatched. This CDR3 has 15 residues. The CDR3: CSAREMTGGHSPLHF. The CDR3 DNA is TGCAGTGCTAGAGAGATGACAGGGGGGCATTCACCCCTCCACTTT.

The rearrangement links TRBV7-9 to TRBJ2-1, with 10 positions matching TRBD2. Per germline, CDR1 SEHNR and CDR2 FQNEAQ (reference sequence). V trimming: 8 bases; J trimming: 6 bases; junction bases outside the gene matches: 10. This CDR3 has 15 amino acids. For the CDR3, the DNA is TGTGCCAGCGATTCTAGCGGGGGCCCCGCCAATGAGCAGTTCTTC. The encoded protein is CASDSSGGPANEQFF.

The chain employs TRBV30 and TRBJ1-1; D might be TRBD1 (5 bases). The V and J ends lost 1 base and 3 bases respectively, with 9 bases between them. The CDR3 is made up of 13 amino acids. Germline-derived CDR1 and CDR2 are GTSNPN and SVGIG (reference sequence). DNA of the CDR3: TGTGCCTGGAGTGGGGGCCTACACACTGAAGCTTTCTTT. It yields the protein CAWSGGLHTEAFF.

This clonotype was detected a few times. The chain links TRBV4-1 to TRBJ2-3; 8 bases are a match to TRBD1. V lost 5 bases, J lost 1 base, and 2 bases stayed unmatched. This CDR3 spans 14 amino acids. Germline V CDR1 and CDR2: MGHRA, YSYEKL. Here the CDR3 DNA reads TGCGCCAGCAGCGTGACAGGGGGCACAGATACGCAGTATTTT. It is translated as CASSVTGGTDTQYF.

This clonotype was observed once. Being one base from a much bigger clone, this may be a read error. V usage is TRBV6-2 or TRBV6-3 and J usage is TRBJ1-1; tentatively, D is TRBD1 (5 bases). The CDR3 has 15 residues. Germline loops: CDR1 MNHEY, CDR2 SVGEGT. The CDR3: CACSYLLRGNTEAFF. The CDR3 DNA reads as TGTGCCTGCAGTTACCTGTTGAGGGGGAACACTGAAGCTTTCTTT.

This clonotype was recorded many times. V usage is TRBV15 and J usage is TRBJ2-7; possible D gene TRBD2, 6 bases. Trimming took 1 base from V and 0 from J, leaving 10 bases between them. CDR1 LNHNV and CDR2 YYDKDF come from the germline V gene (reference sequence). There are 15 residues in the CDR3. The CDR3 loop is CATSRGGLPSYEQYF. The CDR3 DNA reads as TGTGCCACCAGCAGAGGTGGACTACCCTCCTACGAGCAGTACTTC.

The sample holds many counts of this clonotype. This chain connects TRBV6-1 to TRBJ2-1; D might be TRBD2 (6 bases). The germline CDR1 and CDR2 sequences are MNHNS and SASEGT. This CDR3 region has 14 residues. V was cut by 2 bases and J by 7 bases, with 12 bases left in between. In DNA form, the CDR3 reads TGTGCCAGCAGTGAAACTAGCTTCGGTAATGAGCAGTTCTTC. As protein: CASSETSFGNEQFF.

This clonotype was observed a handful of times. The V and J genes are TRBV20-1 and TRBJ2-5; 9 nucleotides agree with TRBD1. CDR1 and CDR2 (germline): DFQATT, SNEGSKA (reference sequence). V shed 5 bases and J 4 bases; nucleotides not matched to a gene: 5. The CDR3 length is 13 residues. The CDR3 DNA sequence: TGCAGTGCTGCCACAGGGGGCGCAGAGACCCAGTACTTC. It is translated as CSAATGGAETQYF.

This sequence joins TRBV20-1 and TRBJ1-1; the D is unclear. The CDR3 totals 13 residues. Germline CDR1 reads DFQATT; CDR2 reads SNEGSKA (reference sequence). Trimming took off 5 bases at V and 2 bases at J, with 12 bases between the two ends. CDR3 sequence: CSAPKGRNTEAFF. The CDR3 coding sequence is TGCAGTGCTCCAAAAGGGAGAAACACTGAAGCTTTCTTT.

J is TRBJ2-2 and V is TRBV18; 8 positions match TRBD1. CDR1 and CDR2 from the germline V gene are KGHSH and LQKENI. The CDR3 length is 17 residues. V lost 3 bases, J lost 3 bases, and 9 bases stayed unmatched. The CDR3 protein is CASSPLGTGFHTGELFF. For the CDR3, the DNA is TGTGCCAGCTCACCGCTAGGGACAGGCTTCCACACCGGGGAGCTGTTTTTT.

The chain employs TRBV11-3 and TRBJ2-2; D not certain. The CDR3 contains 14 residues. V was pared by 2 bases and J by 4 bases, with 8 bases between. Germline V gene sequence: CDR1 SGHNT, CDR2 YENEEA. CDR3 amino acids: CASSLILGTGELFF. Written as DNA, the CDR3 is TGTGCCAGCAGCTTAATTCTGGGCACCGGGGAGCTGTTTTTT.

As concerns this clonotype: A much larger clone differs from this one at a single base, so this may be a read error. V is TRBV6-7 and J is TRBJ1-1, with 7 bases lining up with TRBD1. TRBV6-7 qualifies as an ORF whose function is uncertain. Unmatched junction bases numbered 2, after V lost 0 bases and J lost 1 base. This CDR3 contains 15 residues. The CDR3 here is CASSYSGTANTEAFF. In nucleotides, the CDR3 is TGTGCCAGCAGTTACTCCGGGACAGCGAACACTGAAGCTTTCTTT.

In its sample, this clonotype was seen many times. This chain connects TRBV2 to TRBJ1-1; no clear D gene. Germline V gene lookup returns CDR1 SNHLY and CDR2 FYNNEI. V dropped 3 bases and J dropped 0 bases, with 5 bases sitting between them. CDR3 length equals 13 residues. The CDR3 is CASSDAMNTEAFF. The CDR3 DNA reads TGTGCCAGCAGTGATGCAATGAACACTGAAGCTTTCTTT.